This T cell receptor (beta chain) is from a study of T cell changes during pregnancy in multiple sclerosis (dated by TCRdb to the late 2010s). Regarding the study in general: The study examined how the T cell repertoire changed over the course of pregnancy in women with multiple sclerosis.

Cut back by 8 bases and 10 bases, the V and J ends lie 17 bases apart. Reading the germline V gene gives CDR1 MNHEY and CDR2 SVGAGI. The CDR3 has 12 amino acids, counting the end cysteine and phenylalanine. The DNA shown is the 36-base CDR3, in frame from base 1. With regard to this clone: Its target antigen remains unknown. Per-base quality was not reported, and no clone a single base away is much larger than it.

Library prep was done by the immunoSEQ multiplex PCR assay. TCRdb took this table from immuneACCESS and kept in-frame rearrangements with V and J called. Such tables lack part of the clones; where checked against another copy, unresolved V genes explain under half of the gap, and the rest is unexplained. Across this sample there are roughly 99,000 clones, with under 95% seen only once. The top ten constitute just under 0.8% of the sample. The clonotype comes from a female donor in good health, enrolled as a control in a pregnancy study. The sample was peripheral blood, taken in the third trimester of pregnancy. This chain is built from TRBV6-5 and TRBJ1-1, with the D gene not confidently named. The bases are TGTGCCAGCTCGCGAAGCCCCGAGGGAGCTTTCTTT. It is translated as CASSRSPEGAFF.